The 27 T cell receptor beta chains in this list originate from one sample, sequenced in a study of lymphopenia after photon versus proton radiotherapy. Produced via immunoSEQ multiplex PCR; TCRdb's table is partial and in-frame only. The sample includes under 80,000 clones, about 90% of them seen just once. The specimen was peripheral blood, collected from a patient treated with photon-based radiotherapy. The receptor source for this set is a man aged 35 to 55 with gastric cancer.

This chain links TRBV5-1 with TRBJ2-3, with a possible D match to TRBD2 (6 bases). V dropped 0 bases and J dropped 0 bases, with 8 bases sitting between them. CDR3 length: 15 residues. From germline, CDR1 is SGHRS and CDR2 YFSETQ. CDR3 in amino acids: CASSLAAGSTDTQYF. CDR3 bases: TGCGCCAGCAGCTTGGCCGCGGGAAGCACAGATACGCAGTATTTT.

In its sample, this clone was seen once. The chain recombines TRBV27 with TRBJ1-1, with unresolved D. Germline V CDR1 and CDR2: MNHEY, SMNVEV (reference sequence). Deletions cut 6 bases from V and 5 bases from J, with 13 bases between. This CDR3 has 13 residues. CDR3 bases: TGTGCCAGCAGGTCTTTGGGATATACTGAAGCTTTCTTT. Its protein is CASRSLGYTEAFF.

This clone has a single count. This chain joins TRBV15 and TRBJ1-4; a possible D gene is TRBD1 (6 bases). Germline CDR1 and CDR2: LNHNV and YYDKDF (reference sequence). The CDR3 is 15 residues long. V shed 1 base and J shed 5 bases, with 11 bases lying between them. The CDR3 is CATSRGEQGNEKLFF. CDR3 nucleotides: TGTGCCACCAGCAGAGGGGAACAGGGAAATGAAAAACTGTTTTTT.

The V and J genes are TRBV7-3 and TRBJ2-1, with TRBD2 identical over 8 bases. The CDR3 has 16 amino acids. V lost 5 bases and J lost 3; bases outside the gene matches: 9. Germline CDR1 and CDR2: SGHTA and FQGTGA. The CDR3 spells CASSPGGPAGYNEQFF. The CDR3 coding sequence is TGTGCCAGCAGCCCGGGGGGGCCCGCCGGCTACAATGAGCAGTTCTTC.

The CDR3 is CASSYKIYNEQFF. For the CDR3, the DNA is TGTGCCTCCTCATACAAGATTTACAATGAGCAGTTCTTC. This sequence joins TRBV19 and TRBJ2-1; D is undetermined. Per the germline V gene, CDR1 is LNHDA and CDR2 is SQIVND (reference sequence). The CDR3 is 13 amino acids. Trimming pared 11 bases from V and 4 bases from J, leaving 15 bases between.

The chain employs TRBV7-2 and TRBJ2-3, with a tentative D call TRBD2 (5 bases). Germline-derived CDR1 and CDR2 are SGHTA and FQGNSA. The CDR3 is 16 residues long. Trimming took off 0 bases at V and 1 base at J, with 11 bases between the two ends. CDR3 region: CASSLARVAGTDTQYF. CDR3 in DNA: TGTGCCAGCAGCTTAGCGCGGGTGGCTGGCACAGATACGCAGTATTTT.

The rearrangement uses TRBV5-6 and TRBJ2-3; 7 bases line up with TRBD2. CDR1 is SGHDT and CDR2 is YYEEEE in the germline V gene. The CDR3 contains 15 residues. The V segment lost 6 bases and the J segment 4 bases; nucleotides outside the gene matches: 11. This CDR3 is CASIRRGGGADTQYF. In nucleotides, the CDR3 is TGTGCCAGCATCCGAAGGGGTGGGGGGGCAGATACGCAGTATTTT.

V and J are TRBV6-6 and TRBJ1-1; D not certain. Trimming stripped 7 bases from V and 2 bases from J, with 20 bases between. Germline V CDR1 and CDR2: MNHNY, SVGAGI (reference sequence). The CDR3 is 16 residues long. DNA of the CDR3: TGTGCCAGCATGGAGGCAGCCGGATTGACAAACACTGAAGCTTTCTTT. As protein: CASMEAAGLTNTEAFF.

The chain recombines TRBV9 with TRBJ1-6; tentatively, D is TRBD1 (5 bases). Trimming took 4 bases from V and 9 from J, leaving 14 bases between them. Germline V lookup: CDR1 SGDLS, CDR2 YYNGEE. This CDR3 is built from 14 residues. In DNA form, the CDR3 reads TGTGCCAGCAGCCCCACCCCCGGGGCTTCACCCCTCCACTTT. Its protein product is CASSPTPGASPLHF.

The gene calls are TRBV19 and TRBJ2-7; TRBD1 matches 7 bases. The V gene end was trimmed by 7 bases and the J gene end by 3 bases; junction bases not matched to a gene: 9. From germline, CDR1 is LNHDA and CDR2 SQIVND (reference sequence). There are 14 residues in the CDR3. CDR3 in DNA: TGTGCCAGTATGGGTCCAGGGGGACGCTACGAGCAGTACTTC. Encoded protein: CASMGPGGRYEQYF. Looking up the rest from reference TRBV19 and TRBJ2-7 gives the full variable domain: DGGITQSPKYLFRKEGQNVTLSCEQNLNHDAMYWYRQDPGQGLRLIYYSQIVNDFQKGDIAEGYSVSREKKESFPLTVTSAQKNPTAFYLCASMGPGGRYEQYFGPGTRLTVT.

This clone was detected a few times. The gene calls are TRBV6-5 and TRBJ1-1; 7 positions match TRBD1. Trimming cost V 8 bases and J 5 bases; bases outside gene matches: 2. CDR3 length: 11 residues. Germline values: CDR1 MNHEY, CDR2 SVGAGI. In DNA, the CDR3 is TGTGCCAGCTCCAGGGGGACTGAAGCTTTCTTT. Translating gives CASSRGTEAFF.

The gene calls are TRBV27 and TRBJ1-4; D remains ambiguous. The germline CDR1 and CDR2 sequences are MNHEY and SMNVEV (reference sequence). V was shortened by 5 bases and J by 10 bases, with 20 bases between the two germline ends. This CDR3 is 15 amino acids long. CDR3 nucleotides: TGTGCCAGCAGTGCCTTCCGGGAACCTACGGTAAAACTGTTTTTT. This gives the protein CASSAFREPTVKLFF.

The gene calls are TRBV6-1 and TRBJ1-3; D uncertain. Germline assignment: CDR1 MNHNS and CDR2 SASEGT. Trimming stripped 1 base from V and 0 bases from J, with 7 bases between. This CDR3 contains 15 residues. The CDR3 coding sequence is TGTGCCAGCAGTGAAGGGTTCTTCTCTGGAAACACCATATATTTT. Protein sequence: CASSEGFFSGNTIYF.

The chain recombines TRBV2 with TRBJ1-2; 7 bases match TRBD1. From germline, CDR1 is SNHLY and CDR2 FYNNEI. CDR3 length: 14 amino acids. The V gene end was trimmed by 3 bases and the J gene end by 6 bases; junction bases not matched to a gene: 7. The CDR3 bases are TGTGCCAGCAGTGAGTCCAGGGGGGTGGATGGCTACACCTTC. Protein sequence: CASSESRGVDGYTF. The entire variable domain, with the rest obtained from reference TRBV2 and TRBJ1-2, is as follows: EPEVTQTPSHQVTQMGQEVILRCVPISNHLYFYWYRQILGQKVEFLVSFYNNEISEKSEIFDDQFSVERPDGSNFTLKIRSTKLEDSAMYFCASSESRGVDGYTFGSGTRLTVV.

This chain connects TRBV19 to TRBJ2-7, with TRBD1 matching over 12 bases. V was pared by 1 base and J by 0 bases, with 1 base of the junction left unmatched. Germline assignment: CDR1 LNHDA and CDR2 SQIVND (reference sequence). The CDR3 has 16 amino acids. Here the CDR3 DNA reads TGTGCCAGTAGTATAGGGGGACAGGGGGCCTCCTACGAGCAGTACTTC. It is translated as CASSIGGQGASYEQYF.

This clone has only a few counts. The rearrangement joins TRBV5-1 to TRBJ1-4; possibly TRBD1 for D (5 bases). This CDR3 is 13 amino acids long. CDR1 is SGHRS and CDR2 is YFSETQ in the germline V gene. V lost 5 bases and J lost 3, with 8 bases in between. The CDR3 sequence is CASRRQPNEKLFF. The CDR3 bases are TGCGCCAGCAGGCGACAGCCTAATGAAAAACTGTTTTTT.

In its sample, this clone was seen a few times. DNA of the CDR3: TGTGCCAGCAGCTTGAACAGGGGAACTCAGCCCCAGCATTTT. Protein: CASSLNRGTQPQHF. The chain couples TRBV7-2 to TRBJ1-5; 7 bases agree with TRBD1. Losses at the gene ends were 3 bases for V and 6 bases for J; bases not matched to a gene: 5. Germline values: CDR1 SGHTA, CDR2 FQGNSA. This CDR3 is 14 amino acids long.

This chain connects TRBV7-9 to TRBJ2-3; a weak D match, TRBD2 (7 bases). Germline V gene sequence: CDR1 SEHNR, CDR2 FQNEAQ (reference sequence). This CDR3 spans 14 amino acids. The ends were cut back, 8 bases at V and 2 bases at J, with 14 bases in the middle. The CDR3 coding sequence is TGTGCCAGCTCTGAGGGGGGGGTCACAGATACGCAGTATTTT. Encoded protein: CASSEGGVTDTQYF.

The CDR3 region has the DNA TGTGCCAGCAGTACCCCGGGACAGGGGAGCACCGGGGAGCTGTTTTTT. This gives the protein CASSTPGQGSTGELFF. The chain has TRBV5-4 and TRBJ2-2; 10 bases agree with TRBD1. The junction had 8 bases not matched to a gene; V was cut back by 5 bases and J by 4 bases. Germline V CDR1 and CDR2: SGHNT, YYREEE (reference sequence). CDR3 length: 16 residues.

The chain combines TRBV7-3 with TRBJ2-3; D might be TRBD1 or TRBD2, each matching 5 bases. Trimming pared 1 base from V and 5 bases from J, leaving 13 bases between. The length of the CDR3 is 15 residues. Looked up from germline, CDR1 is SGHTA and CDR2 is FQGTGA. CDR3 sequence reads: CASSLMGDRGDTQYF. The DNA of the CDR3 is TGTGCCAGCAGCTTAATGGGGGACCGGGGAGATACGCAGTATTTT.

The chain links TRBV19 to TRBJ2-4; D uncertain. In germline, CDR1 is LNHDA, CDR2 SQIVND (reference sequence). The CDR3 covers 15 residues. V was shortened by 5 bases and J by 0 bases, with 11 bases between the two germline ends. CDR3 amino acids: CASSAPREAKNIQYF. The CDR3 DNA reads as TGTGCCAGTAGTGCGCCTCGAGAAGCCAAAAACATTCAGTACTTC.

There are a few counts of this clone. The chain couples TRBV9 to TRBJ1-6; the D gene is possibly TRBD1 (5 bases). This CDR3 spans 15 amino acids. V was clipped by 0 bases and J by 9 bases, with 13 bases between them. Germline lookup yields CDR1 SGDLS and CDR2 YYNGEE. CDR3 loop: CASSVVSGQGSPLHF. Written as DNA, the CDR3 is TGTGCCAGCAGCGTAGTCTCAGGGCAGGGTTCACCCCTCCACTTT. Full variable domain (rest looked up from reference TRBV9 and TRBJ1-6): DSGVTQTPKHLITATGQRVTLRCSPRSGDLSVYWYQQSLDQGLQFLIQYYNGEERAKGNILERFSAQQFPDLHSELNLSSLELGDSALYFCASSVVSGQGSPLHFGNGTRLTVT.

In nucleotides, the CDR3 is TGTGCCAGTAGTATATCCCCGGGGATCACTGAAGCTTTCTTT. Protein sequence: CASSISPGITEAFF. The V and J genes are TRBV19 and TRBJ1-1; D unresolved. Germline CDR1 is LNHDA and CDR2 is SQIVND (reference sequence). CDR3 length: 14 amino acids. V was shortened by 2 bases and J by 4 bases, with 11 bases between the two germline ends.

This clone was recorded a few times. The rearrangement uses TRBV18 and TRBJ1-6; D gene ambiguous. The CDR3 length is 12 residues. Germline V gene sequence: CDR1 KGHSH, CDR2 LQKENI. Trimming removed 4 bases from V and 7 bases from J, with 5 bases in between. The CDR3 nucleotides are TGTGCCAGCTCACTAAGAAATTCACCCCTCCACTTT. It translates to CASSLRNSPLHF.

J is TRBJ2-7 and V is TRBV10-3; D might be TRBD1 or TRBD2, each matching 5 bases. The V and J ends lost 4 bases and 3 bases respectively, with 7 bases between them. Germline V lookup: CDR1 ENHRY, CDR2 SYGVKD. The CDR3 extends over 12 amino acids. The CDR3 DNA follows: TGTGCCATCAGTGGGGACCGCTACGAGCAGTACTTC. Translated: CAISGDRYEQYF.

This clone appeared a single time. The V gene is TRBV5-6, the J gene TRBJ1-2; possible D gene TRBD1, 5 bases. Trimming left V 7 bases short and J 8 bases short, with 18 bases between. From germline, CDR1 is SGHDT and CDR2 YYEEEE. This CDR3 is 13 amino acids long. For the CDR3, the DNA is TGTGCCAGCGACTTTGGGGGGTCACGAGGCTACACCTTC. Amino acid sequence: CASDFGGSRGYTF. Complete variable domain (other parts from reference TRBV5-6 and TRBJ1-2): DAGVTQSPTHLIKTRGQQVTLRCSPKSGHDTVSWYQQALGQGPQFIFQYYEEEERQRGNFPDRFSGHQFPNYSSELNVNALLLGDSALYLCASDFGGSRGYTFGSGTRLTVV.

The chain links TRBV29-1 to TRBJ2-5; maybe TRBD2 (6 bases). The CDR3 contains 13 residues. The germline gives CDR1 SQVTM, CDR2 ANQGSEA. Trimming took off 1 base at V and 4 bases at J, with 10 bases between the two ends. In DNA form, the CDR3 reads TGCAGCGTTGAAGTCGGAGCGGGAGAGACCCAGTACTTC. This gives the protein CSVEVGAGETQYF.